The present entry profiles one T cell receptor beta chain with its context. The antigen is undetermined. Using genomic DNA as the template, TCR beta VDJ and CDR3 profiling was carried out. TCRdb re-called the reads with MiXCR, one entry per CDR3 protein. The sample holds approximately 150,000 distinct CDR3 sequences, under 55% seen once. By flow cytometry, patients selected for sequencing had shown an expansion of CD8+CD57+ cells. This sample is drawn from a study of CD8+CD57+ T cells in acquired aplastic anemia. Study-wide results and limits: Patients and controls shared twenty-nine CD8+ CDR3 sequences, highly expressed in patients.

Trimming cost V 6 bases and J 2 bases, with 10 bases left between them. The CDR3 covers 12 residues. Germline loops: CDR1 DFQATT, CDR2 SNEGSKA (reference sequence). The chain carries TRBV20-1 and TRBJ1-2, with a tentative D call TRBD1 (6 bases). The material sequenced was sorted CD4+, CD8+, or CD8+CD57+ T cells (not recorded which) from PBMCs. The clonotype originates from a human donor with aplastic anemia. CDR3 nucleotide sequence: TGCAGTGCCGCCGGGGGCAACTATGGCTACACCTTC. The encoded protein is CSAAGGNYGYTF.